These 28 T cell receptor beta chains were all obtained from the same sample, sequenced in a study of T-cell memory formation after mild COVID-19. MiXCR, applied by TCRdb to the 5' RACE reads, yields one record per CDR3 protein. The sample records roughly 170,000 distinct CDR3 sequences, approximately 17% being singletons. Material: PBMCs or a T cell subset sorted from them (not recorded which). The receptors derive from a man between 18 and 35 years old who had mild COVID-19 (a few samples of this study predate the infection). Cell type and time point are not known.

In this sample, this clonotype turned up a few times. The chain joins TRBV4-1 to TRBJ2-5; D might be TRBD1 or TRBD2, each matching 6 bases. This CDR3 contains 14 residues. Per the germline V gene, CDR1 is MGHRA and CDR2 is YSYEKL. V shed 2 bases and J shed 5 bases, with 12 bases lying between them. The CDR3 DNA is TGCGCCAGCAGCCAACTAGGGGGGCGCGAGACCCAGTACTTC. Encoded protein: CASSQLGGRETQYF.

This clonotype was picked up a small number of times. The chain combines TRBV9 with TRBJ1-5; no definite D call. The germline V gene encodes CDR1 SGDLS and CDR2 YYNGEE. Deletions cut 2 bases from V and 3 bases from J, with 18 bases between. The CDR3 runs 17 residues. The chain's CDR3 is CASSVSPGRYYNQPQHF. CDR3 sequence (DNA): TGTGCCAGCAGCGTCTCTCCGGGCCGCTATTACAATCAGCCCCAGCATTTT.

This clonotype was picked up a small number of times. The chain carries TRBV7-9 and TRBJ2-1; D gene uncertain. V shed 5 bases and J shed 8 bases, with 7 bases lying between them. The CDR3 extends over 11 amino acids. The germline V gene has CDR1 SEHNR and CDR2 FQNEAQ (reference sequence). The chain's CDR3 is CASSPFDEQFF. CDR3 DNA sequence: TGTGCCAGCAGCCCCTTCGATGAGCAGTTCTTC.

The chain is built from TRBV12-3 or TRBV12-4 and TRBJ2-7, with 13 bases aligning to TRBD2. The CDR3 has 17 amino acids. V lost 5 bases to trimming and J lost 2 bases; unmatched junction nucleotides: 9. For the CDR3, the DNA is TGTGCCAGCAGTCAAACGACTAGCGGGGGGCCAACCTACGAGCAGTACTTC. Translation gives CASSQTTSGGPTYEQYF.

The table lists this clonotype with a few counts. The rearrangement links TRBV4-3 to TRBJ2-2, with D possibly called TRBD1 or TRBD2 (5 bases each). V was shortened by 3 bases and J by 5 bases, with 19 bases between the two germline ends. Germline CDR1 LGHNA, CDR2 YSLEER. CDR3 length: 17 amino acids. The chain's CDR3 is CASSQAPGTRDTGELFF. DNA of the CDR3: TGCGCCAGCAGCCAGGCCCCCGGGACGAGGGATACCGGGGAGCTGTTTTTT.

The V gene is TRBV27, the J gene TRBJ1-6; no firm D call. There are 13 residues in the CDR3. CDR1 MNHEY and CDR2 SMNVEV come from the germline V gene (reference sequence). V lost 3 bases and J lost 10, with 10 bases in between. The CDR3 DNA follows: TGTGCCAGCAGTTTCGGGGTGGGGTCACCCCTCCACTTT. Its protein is CASSFGVGSPLHF.

The CDR3 nucleotides are TGCGCCAGCAGCCACGTATCGAACACCGGGGAGCTGTTTTTT. Protein sequence: CASSHVSNTGELFF. The rearrangement uses TRBV4-1 and TRBJ2-2; D is undetermined. Germline V CDR1 and CDR2: MGHRA, YSYEKL. V dropped 3 bases and J dropped 0 bases, with 5 bases sitting between them. The CDR3 sequence is 14 residues long.

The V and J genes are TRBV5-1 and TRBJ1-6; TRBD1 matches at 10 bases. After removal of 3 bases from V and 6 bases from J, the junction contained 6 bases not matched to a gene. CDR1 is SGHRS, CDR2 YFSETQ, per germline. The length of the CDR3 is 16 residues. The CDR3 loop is CASSSWTGGINSPLHF. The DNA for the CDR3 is TGCGCCAGCAGCTCCTGGACAGGGGGTATTAATTCACCCCTCCACTTT. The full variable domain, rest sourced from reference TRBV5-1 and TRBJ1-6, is KAGVTQTPRYLIKTRGQQVTLSCSPISGHRSVSWYQQTPGQGLQFLFEYFSETQRNKGNFPGRFSGRQFSNSRSEMNVSTLELGDSALYLCASSSWTGGINSPLHFGNGTRLTVT.

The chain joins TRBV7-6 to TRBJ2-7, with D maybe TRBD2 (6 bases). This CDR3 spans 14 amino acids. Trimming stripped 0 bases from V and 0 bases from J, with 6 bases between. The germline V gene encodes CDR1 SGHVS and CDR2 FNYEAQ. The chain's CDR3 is CASSLAEGSYEQYF. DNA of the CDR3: TGTGCCAGCAGCTTAGCGGAGGGCTCCTACGAGCAGTACTTC.

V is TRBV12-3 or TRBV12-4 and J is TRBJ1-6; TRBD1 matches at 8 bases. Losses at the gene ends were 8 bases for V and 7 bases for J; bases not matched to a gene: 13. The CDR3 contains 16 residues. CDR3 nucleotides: TGTGCCAGCCGCAGGGGGCCCGTCGGAGGGAATTCACCCCTCCACTTT. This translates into CASRRGPVGGNSPLHF.

In DNA, the CDR3 is TGTGCCATCAGTGAATCAGGGTACGAGCAGTACTTC. Its translation: CAISESGYEQYF. V and J are TRBV10-3 and TRBJ2-7; the D gene is possibly TRBD1 (5 bases). The germline V gene has CDR1 ENHRY and CDR2 SYGVKD. The length of the CDR3 is 12 residues. Between the trimmed V and J ends, which lost 3 bases and 4 bases, there was a span of 7 bases.

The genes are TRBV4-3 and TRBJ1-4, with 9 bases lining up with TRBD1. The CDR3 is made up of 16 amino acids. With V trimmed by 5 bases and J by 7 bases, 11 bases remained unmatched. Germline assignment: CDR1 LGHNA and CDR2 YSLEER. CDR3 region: CASSKVATGGSEKLFF. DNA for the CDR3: TGCGCCAGCAGCAAAGTGGCGACAGGGGGGAGTGAAAAACTGTTTTTT.

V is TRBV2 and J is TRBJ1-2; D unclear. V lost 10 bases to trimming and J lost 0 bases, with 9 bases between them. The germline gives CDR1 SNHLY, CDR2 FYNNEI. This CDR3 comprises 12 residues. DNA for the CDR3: TGTGCCACCTCCGAAGCTAACTATGGCTACACCTTC. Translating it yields CATSEANYGYTF.

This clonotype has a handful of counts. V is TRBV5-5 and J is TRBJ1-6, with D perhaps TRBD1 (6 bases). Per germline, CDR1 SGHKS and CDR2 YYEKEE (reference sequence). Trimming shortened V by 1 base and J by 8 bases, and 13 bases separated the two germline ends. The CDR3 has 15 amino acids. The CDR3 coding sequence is TGTGCCAGCAGCTTGTTGGCAGGGGATGATTCACCCCTCCACTTT. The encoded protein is CASSLLAGDDSPLHF.

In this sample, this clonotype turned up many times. The CDR3 DNA sequence: TGCGCCAGCAGCTTACTAGCGGGGGAAAGTAATGAGCAGTTCTTC. This encodes CASSLLAGESNEQFF. The V gene is TRBV5-1, the J gene TRBJ2-1, with 11 bases aligning to TRBD2. J gave up 7 bases and V 2 bases, and 5 bases lay outside the gene matches. CDR1 is SGHRS, CDR2 YFSETQ, per germline. The CDR3 totals 15 residues.

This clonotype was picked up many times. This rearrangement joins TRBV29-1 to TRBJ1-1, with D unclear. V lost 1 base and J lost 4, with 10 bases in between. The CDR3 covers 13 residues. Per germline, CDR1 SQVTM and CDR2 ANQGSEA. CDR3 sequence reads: CSVEVGLGTEAFF. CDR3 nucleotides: TGCAGCGTTGAAGTAGGCTTGGGCACTGAAGCTTTCTTT.

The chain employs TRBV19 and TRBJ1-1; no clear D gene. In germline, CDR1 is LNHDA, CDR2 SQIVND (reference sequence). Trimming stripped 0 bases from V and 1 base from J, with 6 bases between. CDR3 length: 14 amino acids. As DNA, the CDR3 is TGTGCCAGTAGTATAGATCGAGAGAACACTGAAGCTTTCTTT. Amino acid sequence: CASSIDRENTEAFF.

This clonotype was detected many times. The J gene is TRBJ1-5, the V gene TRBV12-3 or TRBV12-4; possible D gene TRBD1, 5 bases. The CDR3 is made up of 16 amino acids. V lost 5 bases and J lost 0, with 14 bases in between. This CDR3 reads CASSTQTVASNQPQHF. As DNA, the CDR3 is TGTGCCAGCAGTACGCAGACAGTGGCTAGCAATCAGCCCCAGCATTTT.

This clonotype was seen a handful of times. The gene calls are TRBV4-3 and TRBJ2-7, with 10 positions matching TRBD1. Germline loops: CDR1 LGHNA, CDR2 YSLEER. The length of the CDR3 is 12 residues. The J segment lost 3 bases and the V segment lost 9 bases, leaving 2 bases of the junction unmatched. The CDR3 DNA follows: TGCGCCAGGGACAGGGGGTTCTACGAGCAGTACTTC. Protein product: CARDRGFYEQYF.

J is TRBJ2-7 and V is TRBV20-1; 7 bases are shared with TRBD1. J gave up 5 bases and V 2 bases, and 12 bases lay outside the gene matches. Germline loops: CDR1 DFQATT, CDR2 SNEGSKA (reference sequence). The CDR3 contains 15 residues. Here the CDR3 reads CSARKDATGVHEQYF. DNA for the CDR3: TGCAGTGCTAGAAAAGACGCTACAGGGGTTCACGAGCAGTACTTC.

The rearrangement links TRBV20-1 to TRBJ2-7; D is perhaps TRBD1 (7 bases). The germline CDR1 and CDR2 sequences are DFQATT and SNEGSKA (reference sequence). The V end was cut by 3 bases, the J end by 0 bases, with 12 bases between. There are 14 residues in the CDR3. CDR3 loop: CSASARGVSYEQYF. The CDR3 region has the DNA TGCAGTGCTAGCGCCAGGGGGGTCTCCTACGAGCAGTACTTC.

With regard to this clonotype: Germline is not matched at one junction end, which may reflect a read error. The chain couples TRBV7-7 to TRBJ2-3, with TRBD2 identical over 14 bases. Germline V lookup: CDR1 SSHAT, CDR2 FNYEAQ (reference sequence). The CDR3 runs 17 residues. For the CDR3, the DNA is TGTGCTAGCAGCCCTGGGGGGACTAGCGGGGGACCAGATACGCAGTATTTT. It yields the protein CASSPGGTSGGPDTQYF.

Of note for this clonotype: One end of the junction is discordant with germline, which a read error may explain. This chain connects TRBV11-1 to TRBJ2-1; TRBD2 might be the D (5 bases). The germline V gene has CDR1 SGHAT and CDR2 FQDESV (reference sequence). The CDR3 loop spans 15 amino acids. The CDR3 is CASSKGWTEYTEQFF. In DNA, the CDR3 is TGTGCCAGCAGCAAAGGCTGGACTGAGTACACTGAGCAGTTCTTC.

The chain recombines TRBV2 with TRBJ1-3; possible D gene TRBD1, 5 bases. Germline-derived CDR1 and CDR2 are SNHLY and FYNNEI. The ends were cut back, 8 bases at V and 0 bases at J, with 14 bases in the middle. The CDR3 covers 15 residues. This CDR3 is CASQEAGGSGNTIYF. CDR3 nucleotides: TGTGCCAGCCAAGAGGCCGGGGGCTCTGGAAACACCATATATTTT.

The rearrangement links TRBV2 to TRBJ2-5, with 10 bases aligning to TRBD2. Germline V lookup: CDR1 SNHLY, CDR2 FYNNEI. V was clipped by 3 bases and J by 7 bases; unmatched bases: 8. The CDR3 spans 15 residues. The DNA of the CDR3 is TGTGCCAGCAGTGACAAGCGGGGGGGCCCCCTGACCCAGTACTTC. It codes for CASSDKRGGPLTQYF. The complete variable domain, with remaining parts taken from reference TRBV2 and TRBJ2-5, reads EPEVTQTPSHQVTQMGQEVILRCVPISNHLYFYWYRQILGQKVEFLVSFYNNEISEKSEIFDDQFSVERPDGSNFTLKIRSTKLEDSAMYFCASSDKRGGPLTQYFGPGTRLLVL.

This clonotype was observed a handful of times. DNA for the CDR3: TGCAGTGTCCCAGAGTCCTACGGCGTCGGAGAGACCCAGTACTTC. This codes for CSVPESYGVGETQYF. V gene TRBV20-1 combines with J gene TRBJ2-5; D gene uncertain. This CDR3 contains 15 residues. The germline V and J ends were trimmed by 7 bases and 4 bases, with 22 bases remaining between them. In germline, CDR1 is DFQATT, CDR2 SNEGSKA (reference sequence).

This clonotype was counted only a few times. The CDR3 here is CASSPSLASGGSYNEQFF. The CDR3 coding sequence is TGCGCCAGCAGCCCTAGCCTGGCTAGCGGGGGATCCTACAATGAGCAGTTCTTC. This chain uses TRBV5-1 with TRBJ2-1; 10 nucleotides align to TRBD2. Looked up from germline, CDR1 is SGHRS and CDR2 is YFSETQ. The CDR3 spans 18 residues. The V and J ends lost 4 bases and 1 base, in that order; junction bases with no gene match: 11.

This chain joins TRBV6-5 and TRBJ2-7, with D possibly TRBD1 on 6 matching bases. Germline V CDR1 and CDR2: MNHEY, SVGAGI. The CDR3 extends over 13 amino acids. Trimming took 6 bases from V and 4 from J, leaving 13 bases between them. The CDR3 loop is CASRPTGSYEQYV. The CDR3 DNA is TGTGCCAGCAGACCGACAGGATCTTACGAGCAGTACGTC.